The 25 T cell receptor beta chains below come from one sample, sequenced in a study of blood T cell repertoires in COVID-19. Only in-frame clones appear in the TCRdb table, and some are missing; sequencing was by immunoSEQ multiplex PCR. Among 87,000 or so clones listed, 88% were seen once. Sequencing was performed on peripheral blood. The origin of the receptors is a man aged 80 or over with acute or convalescent COVID-19.

The chain uses TRBV28 and TRBJ1-6; the D is unclear. Germline V gives CDR1 MDHEN, CDR2 SYDVKM. V lost 6 bases, J lost 10 bases, and 19 bases lay in between. This CDR3 is built from 15 residues. The CDR3 here is CASSLVTTSYSPLHF. The CDR3 DNA is TGTGCCAGCAGCTTGGTTACGACTTCCTACTCACCCCTCCACTTT.

This clone was detected only a few times. The chain employs TRBV28 and TRBJ1-5; D gene ambiguous. V gave up 3 bases and J gave up 5 bases, with 8 bases separating them. Germline lookup yields CDR1 MDHEN and CDR2 SYDVKM. This CDR3 contains 13 residues. In DNA, the CDR3 is TGTGCCAGCAGTTTGTCCGGGTATCAGCCCCAGCATTTT. Residues: CASSLSGYQPQHF.

The chain recombines TRBV29-1 with TRBJ2-3; a weak D match, TRBD2 (6 bases). From germline, CDR1 is SQVTM and CDR2 ANQGSEA. This CDR3 has 13 residues. Trimming stripped 0 bases from V and 8 bases from J, with 12 bases between. CDR3: CSVEDPLGGTQYF. The CDR3, as DNA: TGCAGCGTTGAAGATCCACTGGGAGGTACGCAGTATTTT.

The rearrangement uses TRBV6-5 and TRBJ2-2; 9 bases line up with TRBD1. J was trimmed by 4 bases and V by 7 bases; bases with no gene match: 7. The germline V gene has CDR1 MNHEY and CDR2 SVGAGI. CDR3 length equals 15 residues. The CDR3 here is CASKTGTGFTGELFF. In DNA, the CDR3 is TGTGCCAGCAAGACCGGGACAGGGTTCACCGGGGAGCTGTTTTTT.

V and J are TRBV6-5 and TRBJ1-2; a weak D match, TRBD1 (5 bases). Germline V gene data show CDR1 as MNHEY and CDR2 as SVGAGI. The length of the CDR3 is 12 residues. V was clipped by 6 bases and J by 5 bases, with 10 bases between them. The CDR3 DNA reads as TGTGCCAGCAGGACGACAGAGTATGGCTACACCTTC. Its protein is CASRTTEYGYTF.

V and J are TRBV6-5 and TRBJ1-1; D is unclear. The CDR3 is made up of 12 amino acids. Germline loops: CDR1 MNHEY, CDR2 SVGAGI. The V gene lost 5 bases and the J gene lost 4 bases, with 8 bases spanning the gap. The CDR3 here is CASSRDATEAFF. The DNA of the CDR3 is TGTGCCAGCAGTCGAGATGCCACTGAAGCTTTCTTT.

CDR3 sequence: CASSLDPPPGFQYF. The CDR3 DNA sequence: TGTGCCAGCAGTTTAGACCCCCCCCCGGGTTTCCAGTACTTC. The chain uses TRBV28 and TRBJ2-7; D is undetermined. V was pared by 2 bases and J by 10 bases, with 18 bases between. The CDR3 contains 14 residues. The germline V gene has CDR1 MDHEN and CDR2 SYDVKM.

A remark on this clone: Germline and junction disagree at one end, which may indicate a read error. This chain links TRBV6-1 with TRBJ1-1, with TRBD1 as a possible D gene (5 bases). The germline V gene encodes CDR1 MNHNS and CDR2 SASEGT. The length of the CDR3 is 14 residues. The CDR3 loop reads CASREDRWNTEAFF. The CDR3, as DNA: TGTGCCAGCAGGGAAGACAGATGGAACACTGAAGCTTTCTTT.

V usage is TRBV6-5 and J usage is TRBJ1-5, with TRBD1 matching over 7 bases. The germline gives CDR1 MNHEY, CDR2 SVGAGI. V lost 4 bases to trimming and J lost 0 bases; unmatched junction nucleotides: 3. CDR3 length: 15 amino acids. In DNA form, the CDR3 reads TGTGCCAGCAGTTTCGACAGGGCTAGCAATCAGCCCCAGCATTTT. Encoded protein: CASSFDRASNQPQHF.

This chain uses TRBV7-9 with TRBJ2-5; 12 nucleotides agree with TRBD1. Per the germline V gene, CDR1 is SEHNR and CDR2 is FQNEAQ (reference sequence). The CDR3 contains 17 residues. The trim removed 3 bases at V and 4 bases at J, leaving 9 bases unmatched. The CDR3 sequence: CASSLSPGQGAGETQYF. The DNA for the CDR3 is TGTGCCAGCAGCTTGTCGCCGGGACAGGGGGCGGGAGAGACCCAGTACTTC.

A single count supports this clone. The chain is built from TRBV29-1 and TRBJ1-2, with D perhaps matching TRBD1 (6 bases). The CDR3 sequence is 14 residues long. The ends were cut back, 2 bases at V and 4 bases at J, with 14 bases in the middle. Germline V gene sequence: CDR1 SQVTM, CDR2 ANQGSEA. Here the CDR3 reads CSVELDSGFYGYTF. The CDR3 DNA is TGCAGCGTTGAATTGGACAGTGGGTTCTATGGCTACACCTTC.

The V gene is TRBV2, the J gene TRBJ1-2; D remains unclear. Trimming removed 4 bases at V and 7 bases at J, with 10 bases between. CDR3 length equals 12 residues. Germline V gives CDR1 SNHLY, CDR2 FYNNEI. CDR3 protein: CASSVPGFGYTF. DNA of the CDR3: TGTGCCAGCAGTGTCCCGGGGTTTGGCTACACCTTC.

The chain recombines TRBV7-2 with TRBJ2-1; D might be TRBD1 (6 bases). The V gene's germline CDR1 is SGHTA and CDR2 FQGNSA. Trimming took 2 bases from V and 6 from J, leaving 11 bases between them. The CDR3 runs 14 residues. This chain's CDR3 is CASSLRLGGNEQFF. The CDR3 region has the DNA TGTGCCAGCAGCTTAAGGCTAGGGGGCAATGAGCAGTTCTTC.

This chain connects TRBV6-1 to TRBJ1-4; D is possibly TRBD1 (5 bases). Germline V gene lookup returns CDR1 MNHNS and CDR2 SASEGT. V dropped 2 bases and J dropped 3 bases, with 10 bases sitting between them. This CDR3 contains 15 residues. The CDR3 loop is CASSEFRGSNEKLFF. The CDR3 nucleotides are TGTGCCAGCAGTGAATTCCGGGGGTCTAATGAAAAACTGTTTTTT.

The CDR3 sequence: CASSPRTSGAPDTQYF. The CDR3 DNA reads TGCGCCAGCAGCCCAAGGACTAGCGGGGCACCAGATACGCAGTATTTT. This sequence joins TRBV5-1 and TRBJ2-3; 12 nucleotides line up with TRBD2. The germline V gene encodes CDR1 SGHRS and CDR2 YFSETQ. V was clipped by 4 bases and J by 4 bases; unmatched bases: 7. This CDR3 has 16 residues.

The chain employs TRBV2 and TRBJ1-6, with 7 bases matching TRBD1. Looked up from germline, CDR1 is SNHLY and CDR2 is FYNNEI. V shed 3 bases and J 10 bases; nucleotides not matched to a gene: 15. This CDR3 region has 17 residues. The CDR3, as DNA: TGTGCCAGCAGTGAGGATTCTCGGGCCAGGGGGAAGTCACCCCTCCACTTT. It encodes CASSEDSRARGKSPLHF. The whole variable domain, filled in from reference TRBV2 and TRBJ1-6, reads EPEVTQTPSHQVTQMGQEVILRCVPISNHLYFYWYRQILGQKVEFLVSFYNNEISEKSEIFDDQFSVERPDGSNFTLKIRSTKLEDSAMYFCASSEDSRARGKSPLHFGNGTRLTVT.

This clone showed up just a few times. J is TRBJ1-5 and V is TRBV10-3; no reliable D call. Germline V gene sequence: CDR1 ENHRY, CDR2 SYGVKD. V lost 8 bases to trimming and J lost 5 bases, with 13 bases between them. The CDR3 is 13 residues long. The CDR3 DNA sequence: TGTGCCATCGCGAGAGGGTCGGATCAGCCCCAGCATTTT. It is translated as CAIARGSDQPQHF.

V gene TRBV30 combines with J gene TRBJ2-7, with a possible D match to TRBD2 (5 bases). The germline V and J ends were trimmed by 0 bases and 6 bases, with 9 bases remaining between them. Germline CDR1 reads GTSNPN; CDR2 reads SVGIG (reference sequence). The CDR3 consists of 12 residues. CDR3 nucleotide sequence: TGTGCCTGGAGTGTTCGGGGATCCGAGCAGTACTTC. It encodes CAWSVRGSEQYF.

This chain joins TRBV18 and TRBJ1-2; D remains ambiguous. The CDR3 spans 14 residues. The germline gives CDR1 KGHSH, CDR2 LQKENI. V lost 2 bases to trimming and J lost 5 bases, with 12 bases between them. The CDR3 region has the DNA TGTGCCAGCTCACCAGACCCCCCGGGGTATGGCTACACCTTC. Translation gives CASSPDPPGYGYTF.

V is TRBV5-1 and J is TRBJ2-1; 12 bases line up with TRBD1. The ends lost 5 bases at V and 15 bases at J; junction bases unmatched: 27. The CDR3 has 19 amino acids. From germline, CDR1 is SGHRS and CDR2 YFSETQ. The CDR3 spells CASRNPGQGAPASGGARFF. The CDR3 nucleotides read TGCGCCAGCAGAAACCCGGGACAGGGGGCTCCGGCTAGCGGAGGGGCAAGGTTCTTC. Full variable domain (rest looked up from reference TRBV5-1 and TRBJ2-1): KAGVTQTPRYLIKTRGQQVTLSCSPISGHRSVSWYQQTPGQGLQFLFEYFSETQRNKGNFPGRFSGRQFSNSRSEMNVSTLELGDSALYLCASRNPGQGAPASGGARFFGPGTRLTVL.

The V gene is TRBV29-1, the J gene TRBJ1-1; D is unclear. Trimming cost V 1 base and J 8 bases, with 14 bases left between them. CDR3 length: 13 residues. The germline gives CDR1 SQVTM, CDR2 ANQGSEA. Here the CDR3 reads CSVEGPQQLEAFF. CDR3 nucleotides: TGCAGCGTTGAAGGACCACAACAGCTGGAAGCTTTCTTT.

This clone was found once. J is TRBJ2-2 and V is TRBV11-3, with TRBD1 identical over 7 bases. The junction had 4 bases not matched to a gene; V was cut back by 5 bases and J by 1 base. Germline CDR1 reads SGHNT; CDR2 reads YENEEA. The CDR3 is made up of 15 amino acids. CDR3 nucleotides: TGTGCCAGCAGCCTTCGGACAGGGAACACCGGGGAGCTGTTTTTT. It yields the protein CASSLRTGNTGELFF.

V and J are TRBV6-5 and TRBJ1-2; the D is unclear. Germline CDR1 reads MNHEY; CDR2 reads SVGAGI. The ends were cut back, 6 bases at V and 2 bases at J, with 10 bases in the middle. This CDR3 spans 13 amino acids. CDR3 sequence (DNA): TGTGCCAGCAGCTACAAGAGGAACTATGGCTACACCTTC. Translation: CASSYKRNYGYTF.

The chain uses TRBV6-5 and TRBJ1-4; possibly TRBD1 for D (6 bases). V was cut by 7 bases and J by 1 base, with 13 bases left in between. CDR1 and CDR2 (germline): MNHEY, SVGAGI. The CDR3 contains 15 residues. Written as DNA, the CDR3 is TGTGCCAGCACCGACAGGTCCGGAACTAATGAAAAACTGTTTTTT. Amino acid sequence: CASTDRSGTNEKLFF.

This clone was detected only once. The genes are TRBV4-2 and TRBJ2-4, with D possibly TRBD2 on 6 matching bases. V lost 1 base, J lost 0 bases, and 13 bases lay in between. The CDR3 runs to 17 residues. Germline values: CDR1 LGHNA, CDR2 YNFKEQ. The CDR3 reads CASSQVSGDQAKNIQYF. The CDR3 DNA reads TGTGCCAGCAGCCAAGTGTCGGGGGACCAAGCCAAAAACATTCAGTACTTC.